These 21 T cell receptor beta chains originate from one sample sequenced in a study of blood T cell repertoires in COVID-19. Using immunoSEQ multiplex PCR, the repertoire was profiled, and TCRdb retains in-frame clones only, with some absent. There are 200,000 to 300,000 clones in the sample; roughly 85% occur only once, and 4% to 6% lies in the top ten. The sample taken for sequencing was peripheral blood. These receptors were collected from a middle-aged man with COVID-19, enrolled during active disease.

The rearrangement joins TRBV9 to TRBJ2-1, with D possibly being TRBD2 (6 bases). This CDR3 has 15 residues. Trimming took 0 bases from V and 2 from J, leaving 9 bases between them. The germline CDR1 and CDR2 sequences are SGDLS and YYNGEE. The CDR3 DNA sequence: TGTGCCAGCAGCGTAGGAGCGGGTGCCTACAATGAGCAGTTCTTC. Protein: CASSVGAGAYNEQFF.

The chain has TRBV6-1 and TRBJ1-6, with D possibly being TRBD1 (6 bases). The ends were cut back, 3 bases at V and 0 bases at J, with 12 bases in the middle. CDR3 length: 17 residues. CDR1 and CDR2 from the germline V gene are MNHNS and SASEGT. CDR3 amino acids: CASSDKGQSSYNSPLHF. The CDR3 nucleotides are TGTGCCAGCAGTGATAAAGGACAGAGCTCCTATAATTCACCCCTCCACTTT.

The V and J genes are TRBV7-9 and TRBJ2-2; D unresolved. The CDR3 has 14 residues. Germline CDR1 and CDR2: SEHNR and FQNEAQ (reference sequence). With 4 bases removed from V and 0 bases from J, the gap between germline ends came to 6 bases. CDR3 nucleotides: TGTGCCAGCAGCTCGAGATCGAACACCGGGGAGCTGTTTTTT. It encodes CASSSRSNTGELFF.

V gene TRBV2 combines with J gene TRBJ1-5; D gene uncertain. CDR3 size: 16 residues. With 4 bases removed from V and 2 bases from J, the gap between germline ends came to 15 bases. The germline gives CDR1 SNHLY, CDR2 FYNNEI. The CDR3 is CASSGGVTRGNQPQHF. CDR3 DNA: TGTGCCAGCAGTGGAGGAGTAACTAGAGGCAATCAGCCCCAGCATTTT. The whole variable domain, remainder taken from reference TRBV2 and TRBJ1-5, is EPEVTQTPSHQVTQMGQEVILRCVPISNHLYFYWYRQILGQKVEFLVSFYNNEISEKSEIFDDQFSVERPDGSNFTLKIRSTKLEDSAMYFCASSGGVTRGNQPQHFGDGTRLSIL.

The chain carries TRBV7-8 and TRBJ2-7, with TRBD2 as a possible D gene (5 bases). Germline V gives CDR1 SGHVS, CDR2 FQNEAQ. The germline V and J ends were trimmed by 3 bases and 3 bases, with 9 bases remaining between them. The CDR3 is 13 amino acids. The CDR3 spells CASSFGELYEQYF. The CDR3 region has the DNA TGTGCCAGCAGCTTTGGGGAGCTCTACGAGCAGTACTTC.

The V gene is TRBV18, the J gene TRBJ1-1; D is undetermined. CDR1 is KGHSH and CDR2 is LQKENI in the germline V gene. The CDR3 extends over 15 amino acids. V lost 4 bases, J lost 3 bases, and 15 bases lay in between. The CDR3 nucleotides are TGTGCCAGCTCACTAAAAATTGGTAGAGACACTGAAGCTTTCTTT. Translated, it gives CASSLKIGRDTEAFF.

DNA of the CDR3: TGTGCCAGCAGCTTAGGCTCTGGGCTGCTGGCCTACGAGCAGTACTTC. Protein product: CASSLGSGLLAYEQYF. The chain couples TRBV7-6 to TRBJ2-7; no clear D. Germline V gene lookup returns CDR1 SGHVS and CDR2 FNYEAQ. The CDR3 has 16 amino acids. Trimming took 1 base from V and 2 from J, leaving 15 bases between them.

The chain couples TRBV3-1 (or the pseudogene TRBV3-2) to TRBJ2-7; 9 bases match TRBD2. The CDR3 totals 15 residues. With V trimmed by 4 bases and J by 3 bases, 7 bases remained unmatched. CDR1 and CDR2 from the germline V gene are LGHDT and YNNKEL (reference sequence). CDR3 bases: TGTGCCAGCAGCCCTGTTAGCGGGGGAGGCTACGAGCAGTACTTC. Protein product: CASSPVSGGGYEQYF.

This clone showed up just once. This chain links TRBV5-6 with TRBJ1-2, with D possibly being TRBD1 (6 bases). Trimming took off 0 bases at V and 2 bases at J, with 17 bases between the two ends. Germline V lookup: CDR1 SGHDT, CDR2 YYEEEE. The CDR3 is made up of 17 amino acids. In DNA form, the CDR3 reads TGTGCCAGCAGCTTGGGGGTCAGGGGTGTGTCCAACTATGGCTACACCTTC. It yields the protein CASSLGVRGVSNYGYTF.

The chain uses TRBV7-8 and TRBJ2-5; tentative D call: TRBD1 (6 bases). V lost 6 bases and J lost 1, with 12 bases in between. Germline CDR1 SGHVS, CDR2 FQNEAQ. The CDR3 covers 14 residues. CDR3: CASRPARGQETQYF. DNA of the CDR3: TGTGCCAGCAGGCCGGCCAGGGGCCAAGAGACCCAGTACTTC.

The sample holds one count of this clone. The rearrangement links TRBV11-3 to TRBJ2-3, with 11 bases aligning to TRBD2. V dropped 0 bases and J dropped 6; count of bases not matched to a gene: 5. The CDR3 loop spans 16 amino acids. Germline values: CDR1 SGHNT, CDR2 YENEEA. CDR3 loop: CASSLEGTSGLDTQYF. In nucleotides, the CDR3 is TGTGCCAGCAGCTTAGAGGGGACTAGCGGCCTGGATACGCAGTATTTT.

This rearrangement joins TRBV10-3 to TRBJ1-6, with 7 nucleotides matching TRBD1. Germline V gene data show CDR1 as ENHRY and CDR2 as SYGVKD. The CDR3 runs 14 residues. Trimming removed 7 bases from V and 7 bases from J; junction bases left unmatched: 7. The CDR3 reads CAIKVGGENSPLHF. The CDR3 region has the DNA TGTGCCATCAAGGTAGGGGGCGAAAATTCACCCCTCCACTTT.

The J gene is TRBJ2-5, the V gene TRBV10-2, with a weak D call TRBD1 (8 bases). This CDR3 is built from 15 residues. Germline V gene data show CDR1 as WSHSY and CDR2 as SAAADI. The V end was cut by 4 bases, the J end by 5 bases, with 17 bases between. The CDR3 region is CASSVNRGGTETQYF. In DNA form, the CDR3 reads TGCGCCAGCAGTGTTAACAGGGGGGGTACGGAGACCCAGTACTTC.

The chain couples TRBV19 to TRBJ1-2; D unclear. This CDR3 contains 15 residues. V shed 7 bases and J shed 4 bases, with 19 bases lying between them. Germline CDR1 is LNHDA and CDR2 is SQIVND (reference sequence). The CDR3 reads CASTPGTANLYGYTF. The CDR3 DNA reads TGTGCCAGTACCCCGGGAACAGCTAACCTCTATGGCTACACCTTC.

The chain recombines TRBV7-9 with TRBJ2-3, with TRBD2 as a possible D gene (5 bases). Per germline, CDR1 SEHNR and CDR2 FQNEAQ (reference sequence). CDR3 length: 15 amino acids. Trimming removed 4 bases at V and 4 bases at J, with 15 bases between. CDR3 bases: TGTGCCAGCAGCTCCAACCTAGCATTAGCAGATACGCAGTATTTT. Amino acid sequence: CASSSNLALADTQYF.

The chain has TRBV18 and TRBJ2-7; perhaps TRBD2 as D (6 bases). Germline-derived CDR1 and CDR2 are KGHSH and LQKENI. The CDR3 loop spans 12 amino acids. The ends were cut back, 4 bases at V and 6 bases at J, with 10 bases in the middle. CDR3 in DNA: TGTGCCAGCTCACGGGCGGGACTCGAGCAGTACTTC. Translating it yields CASSRAGLEQYF.

The CDR3 region has the DNA TGTGCCAGCAGCCCCTCCGGGACTAGCGGGAAACAAGAGACCCAGTACTTC. Protein: CASSPSGTSGKQETQYF. The chain joins TRBV5-4 to TRBJ2-5, with 13 bases aligning to TRBD2. The V and J ends lost 4 bases and 2 bases, in that order; junction bases with no gene match: 8. The CDR3 is 17 amino acids. The V gene's germline CDR1 is SGHNT and CDR2 YYREEE (reference sequence).

The V call is TRBV4-1, the J call TRBJ2-7, with D maybe TRBD1 (5 bases). Germline CDR1 and CDR2: MGHRA and YSYEKL. Trimming removed 0 bases from V and 3 bases from J, with 9 bases in between. This CDR3 spans 14 amino acids. Here the CDR3 reads CASSQDDRYYEQYF. The CDR3 DNA reads as TGCGCCAGCAGCCAAGATGACAGATACTACGAGCAGTACTTC.

The CDR3 loop reads CASGTGTSAQYF. The CDR3 DNA sequence: TGTGCCAGCGGGACAGGGACGTCGGCGCAGTACTTC. The chain recombines TRBV6-5 with TRBJ2-7; TRBD1 matches at 9 bases. The germline V gene has CDR1 MNHEY and CDR2 SVGAGI. The junction had 8 bases not matched to a gene; V was cut back by 8 bases and J by 9 bases. The CDR3 is made up of 12 amino acids.

The rearrangement uses TRBV5-1 and TRBJ2-3; 9 nucleotides match TRBD1. V lost 4 bases to trimming and J lost 5 bases; unmatched junction nucleotides: 8. The V gene's germline CDR1 is SGHRS and CDR2 YFSETQ. The CDR3 runs 15 residues. DNA for the CDR3: TGCGCCAGCAGCCCCTGGGACAGGGAAAGAGATACGCAGTATTTT. Protein: CASSPWDRERDTQYF.

This clone is a singleton in its sample. This chain joins TRBV4-1 and TRBJ2-2; D is uncertain. There are 15 residues in the CDR3. V was pared by 1 base and J by 3 bases, with 9 bases between. Looked up from germline, CDR1 is MGHRA and CDR2 is YSYEKL. The CDR3 protein is CASSQGRVYTGELFF. In nucleotides, the CDR3 is TGCGCCAGCAGCCAAGGCCGGGTTTACACCGGGGAGCTGTTTTTT.